Listed below are T cell receptor beta chains from one sample, sequenced in a study of T cells in localized non-small cell lung cancer. Here immunoSEQ multiplex PCR was the method, and the copy in TCRdb shows in-frame clones only, minus some. Of approximately 14,000 clones listed, roughly 90% are singletons. The material was peripheral blood mononuclear cells, obtained before any cancer treatment. These receptors were obtained from a man between 40 and 70 years old with stage III lung adenocarcinoma. Both conserved end residues are part of each CDR3. The D gene is left open where the match is weak. Size is stated for part of the rows, as once, few or many counts, or as a class when the clone is expanded.

V: TRBV7-2; size: NA; J: TRBJ1-3; D: TRBD1; DNA: TGTGCCAGCAGCTATCTTCCGGGACAGGCGTACTCTGGAAACACCATATATTTT; CDR3: CASSYLPGQAYSGNTIYF
V: TRBV4-3; size: NA; J: TRBJ2-7; D: TRBD2; DNA: TGCGCCAGCAGCCAAGGGGCTAGCGGGAGTCTCCACGAGCAGTACTTC; CDR3: CASSQGASGSLHEQYF
V: TRBV5-6; size: NA; J: TRBJ2-7; D: TRBD1; DNA: TGTGCCAGCAGCGAAACAGGGGTGGGGAGTTCTTACGAGCAGTACTTC; CDR3: CASSETGVGSSYEQYF
V: TRBV25-1; size: NA; J: TRBJ2-7; D: NA; DNA: TGTGCCAGCAGTGACTCCTTCTACGAGCAGTACTTC; CDR3: CASSDSFYEQYF
V: TRBV7-6; size: NA; J: TRBJ1-3; D: NA; DNA: TGTGCCAGCAGCGAAACGGGAAACACCATATATTTT; CDR3: CASSETGNTIYF
V: TRBV28; size: NA; J: TRBJ2-1; D: TRBD2; DNA: TGTGCCAGCAGTTTTTCGACTAGCGGATACAATGAGCAGTTCTTC; CDR3: CASSFSTSGYNEQFF
V: TRBV27; size: NA; J: TRBJ1-1; D: NA; DNA: TGTGCCAGCAGAACCCAGGGTTGGACTGAAGCTTTCTTT; CDR3: CASRTQGWTEAFF
V: TRBV11-2; size: NA; J: TRBJ2-7; D: NA; DNA: TGTGCCAGCAGCTTAGGACTCTACGAGCAGTACTTC; CDR3: CASSLGLYEQYF
V: TRBV9; size: once; J: TRBJ1-1; D: NA; DNA: TGTGCCAGCAGCGCCTCACCCGGAACTGAAGCTTTCTTT; CDR3: CASSASPGTEAFF
V: TRBV11-2; size: NA; J: TRBJ2-7; D: NA; DNA: TGTGCCAGCAGCTTAGAGCGGAGGGGGTACGAGCAGTACTTC; CDR3: CASSLERRGYEQYF
V: TRBV10-2; size: NA; J: TRBJ1-3; D: NA; DNA: TGCGCCAGCCTCTCTGGGACGGCTGGAAACACCATATATTTT; CDR3: CASLSGTAGNTIYF
V: TRBV6-5; size: NA; J: TRBJ2-7; D: TRBD1; DNA: TGTGCCAGCACCTCCGGGACAGAGCCTTCCGAGCAGTACTTC; CDR3: CASTSGTEPSEQYF
V: TRBV7-2; size: NA; J: TRBJ1-1; D: NA; DNA: TGTGCCAGCAGCTTAGAACGGCGGAGAGACACTGAAGCTTTCTTT; CDR3: CASSLERRRDTEAFF
V: TRBV7-2; size: NA; J: TRBJ1-5; D: NA; DNA: TGTGCCAGCAGCTTAGAGCAGGGGAGGTCGACCCAGCATTTT; CDR3: CASSLEQGRSTQHF
V: TRBV11-2; size: NA; J: TRBJ1-6; D: TRBD1; DNA: TGTGCCAGCAGCCTCAGACAGGGGACAGCTTATAATTCACCCCTCCACTTT; CDR3: CASSLRQGTAYNSPLHF
V: TRBV6-6; size: NA; J: TRBJ2-3; D: NA; DNA: TGTGCCAGCAGCGGGAATCCAGATACGCAGTATTTT; CDR3: CASSGNPDTQYF
V: TRBV4-1; size: NA; J: TRBJ2-7; D: NA; DNA: TGCGCCAGCAGCCAAGAGCGGGGCTACGAGCAGTACTTC; CDR3: CASSQERGYEQYF